This TCR beta chain was sequenced in a study of CD8 T cells in Susac syndrome. CD8+ and CD4+ T cells taken from blood had their TCR beta sequenced. TEMRA cells were FACS-enriched and CD8+ and CD4+ T cells negatively isolated. Note on this clonotype: Antigen: not known.

Study conclusions and caveats: By the study's own acknowledgment, its TCR sequencing and HLA analysis included relatively few individuals.

RNA was extracted with the RNeasy kit, and a quantity of roughly 0.45 to 1 ug was reverse transcribed using random hexamers. Amplification of TCR beta CDR3 spanned 54 Vbeta and 13 Jbeta via immunoSEQ multiplex PCR. TCRdb re-called the immunoSEQ multiplex PCR reads with MiXCR, one entry per CDR3 protein. The repertoire holds roughly 120,000 distinct CDR3 sequences, with roughly 94% as singletons. CDR3 length equals 14 residues. The germline CDR1 and CDR2 sequences are SNHLY and FYNNEI. Trimming took off 0 bases at V and 8 bases at J, with 13 bases between the two ends. This TCR was sampled from a human donor with multiple sclerosis. The sample consisted of CD4+ T cells from PBMCs. The chain combines TRBV2 with TRBJ1-2; D possibly corresponds to TRBD1 (5 bases). The CDR3 DNA sequence: TGTGCCAGCAGTGAAGCGAAGCAGGGCGGGGGCTACACCTTC. Amino acids: CASSEAKQGGGYTF.